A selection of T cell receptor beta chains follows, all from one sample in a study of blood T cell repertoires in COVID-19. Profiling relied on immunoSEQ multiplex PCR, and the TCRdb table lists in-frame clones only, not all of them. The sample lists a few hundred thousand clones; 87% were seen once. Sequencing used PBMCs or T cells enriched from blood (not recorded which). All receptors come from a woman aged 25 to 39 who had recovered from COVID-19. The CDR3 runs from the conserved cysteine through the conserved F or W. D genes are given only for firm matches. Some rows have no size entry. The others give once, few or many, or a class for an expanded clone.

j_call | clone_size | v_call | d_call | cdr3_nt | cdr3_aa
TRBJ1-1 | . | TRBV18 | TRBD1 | TGTGCCAGCTCACCATCGGGACAGGGAGAAGGGGCTGAAGCTTTCTTT | CASSPSGQGEGAEAFF
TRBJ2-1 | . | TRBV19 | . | TGTGCCAGTAGTATAGATCGAGGCAGCTCCTACAATGAGCAGTTCTTC | CASSIDRGSSYNEQFF
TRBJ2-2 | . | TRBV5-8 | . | TGTGCCAGCAGCTTGGTCCAGGGAAACACCGGGGAGCTGTTTTTT | CASSLVQGNTGELFF
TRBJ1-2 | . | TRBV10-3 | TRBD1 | TGTGCCATCAGTGACGGAAGGGGGCGCGGCAATGGCTACACCTTC | CAISDGRGRGNGYTF
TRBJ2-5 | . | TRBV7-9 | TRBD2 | TGTGCCAGCAGCCCAGGGACTACCAATGTCCTGGAGACCCAGTACTTC | CASSPGTTNVLETQYF
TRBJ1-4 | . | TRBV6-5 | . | TGTGCCAGCAGTTGGCAGGTTTATGAAAAACTGTTTTTT | CASSWQVYEKLFF
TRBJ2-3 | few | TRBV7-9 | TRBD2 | TGTGCCAGCAGCTCGACCTTAAGCGGGGTCACAGATACGCAGTATTTT | CASSSTLSGVTDTQYF
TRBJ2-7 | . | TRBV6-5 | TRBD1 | TGTGCCAGCAGTTTGACACTCTCGGGACAGGGCGCCGAGCAGTACTTC | CASSLTLSGQGAEQYF
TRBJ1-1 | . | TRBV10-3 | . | TGTGCCATCAGTGAGTCCATCAACAGGAACACTGAAGCTTTCTTT | CAISESINRNTEAFF
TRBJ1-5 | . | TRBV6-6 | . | TGTGCCAGCAGCCGCCGGGTCCTTAGCAATCAGCCCCAGCATTTT | CASSRRVLSNQPQHF
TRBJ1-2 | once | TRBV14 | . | TGTGCCAGCAGCCAAGAAGTAGGAGGAGGTCGCTACACCTTC | CASSQEVGGGRYTF
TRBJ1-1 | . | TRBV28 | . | TGTGCCAGCAGTTATCGGGTTACTGAAGCTTTCTTT | CASSYRVTEAFF
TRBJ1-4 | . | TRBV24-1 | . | TGTGCCACCAGTGATTCGGCAGGGCCTAATGAAAAACTGTTTTTT | CATSDSAGPNEKLFF
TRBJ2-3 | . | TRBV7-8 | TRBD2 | TGTGCCAGCAGCGCCCTTAGCGGGGGTGCAGATACGCAGTATTTT | CASSALSGGADTQYF
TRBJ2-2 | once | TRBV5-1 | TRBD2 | TGCGCCAGCAGCTCCCTCCCGAATAGCGGGGCGAACACCGGGGAGCTGTTTTTT | CASSSLPNSGANTGELFF
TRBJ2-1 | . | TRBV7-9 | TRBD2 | TGTGCCAGCAGCCCAGGGGGACTAGCTATCGATGAGCAGTTCTTC | CASSPGGLAIDEQFF